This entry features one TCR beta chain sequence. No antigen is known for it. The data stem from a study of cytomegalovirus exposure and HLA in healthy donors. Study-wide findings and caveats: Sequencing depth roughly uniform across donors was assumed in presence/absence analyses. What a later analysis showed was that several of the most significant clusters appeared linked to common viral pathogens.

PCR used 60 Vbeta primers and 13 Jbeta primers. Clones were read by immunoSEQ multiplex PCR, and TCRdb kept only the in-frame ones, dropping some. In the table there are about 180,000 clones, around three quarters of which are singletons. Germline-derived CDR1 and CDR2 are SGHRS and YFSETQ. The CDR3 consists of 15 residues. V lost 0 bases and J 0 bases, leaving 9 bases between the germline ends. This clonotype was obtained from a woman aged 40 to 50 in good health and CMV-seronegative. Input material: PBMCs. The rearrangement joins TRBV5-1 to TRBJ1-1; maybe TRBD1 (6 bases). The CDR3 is CASSLAGAMNTEAFF. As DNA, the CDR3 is TGCGCCAGCAGCTTGGCAGGGGCAATGAACACTGAAGCTTTCTTT.